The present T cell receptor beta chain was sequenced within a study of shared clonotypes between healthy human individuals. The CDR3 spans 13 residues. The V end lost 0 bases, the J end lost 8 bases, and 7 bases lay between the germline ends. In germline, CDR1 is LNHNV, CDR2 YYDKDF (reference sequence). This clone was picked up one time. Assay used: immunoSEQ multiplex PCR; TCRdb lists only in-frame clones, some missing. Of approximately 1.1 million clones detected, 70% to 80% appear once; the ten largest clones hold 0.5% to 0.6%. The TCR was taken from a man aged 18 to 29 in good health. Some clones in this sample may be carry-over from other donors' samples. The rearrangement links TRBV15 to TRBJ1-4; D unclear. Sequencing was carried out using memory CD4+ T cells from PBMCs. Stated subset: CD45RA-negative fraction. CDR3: CATSRDGSEKLFF. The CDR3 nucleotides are TGTGCCACCAGCAGAGACGGGAGCGAAAAACTGTTTTTT. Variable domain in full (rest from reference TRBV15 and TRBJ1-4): DAMVIQNPRYQVTQFGKPVTLSCSQTLNHNVMYWYQQKSSQAPKLLFHYYDKDFNNEADTPDNFQSRRPNTSFCFLDIRSPGLGDTAMYLCATSRDGSEKLFFGSGTQLSVL.